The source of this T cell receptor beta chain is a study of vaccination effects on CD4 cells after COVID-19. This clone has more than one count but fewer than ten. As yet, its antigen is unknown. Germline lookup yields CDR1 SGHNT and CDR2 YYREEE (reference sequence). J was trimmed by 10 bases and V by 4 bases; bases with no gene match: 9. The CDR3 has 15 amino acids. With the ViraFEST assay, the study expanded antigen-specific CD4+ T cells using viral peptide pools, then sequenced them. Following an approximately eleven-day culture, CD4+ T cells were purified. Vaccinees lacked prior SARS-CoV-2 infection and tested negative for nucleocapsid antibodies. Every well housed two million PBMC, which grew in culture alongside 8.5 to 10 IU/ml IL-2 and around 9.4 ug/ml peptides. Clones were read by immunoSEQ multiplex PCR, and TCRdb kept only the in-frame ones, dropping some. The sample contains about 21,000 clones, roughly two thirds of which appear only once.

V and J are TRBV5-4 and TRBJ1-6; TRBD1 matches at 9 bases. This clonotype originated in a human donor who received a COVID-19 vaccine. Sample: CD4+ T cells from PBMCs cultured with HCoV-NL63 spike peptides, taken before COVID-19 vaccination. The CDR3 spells CASSESGQGRSPLHF. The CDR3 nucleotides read TGTGCCAGCAGCGAATCGGGACAGGGACGGTCACCCCTCCACTTT.